The entry below gives a single TCR beta chain sequence along with its context. Its specificity is not known. Libraries were prepared by immunoSEQ multiplex PCR; TCRdb keeps only in-frame clonotypes and omits some of them. Of about 350,000 clones listed, about 85% are singletons. The data originate from a study of Ad26.COV2.S vaccination and SARS-CoV-2 variants. Looking at the study overall: Dosing was one shot or two shots 56 days apart.

Treatment described: approximately 18 received Ad26.COV2.S at low or high dose, single or two shots; roughly five received placebo; per-sample allocation not given. Following the first vaccine or placebo injection, samples were taken on day 63. This Boston cohort included adults aged 18-55 years. The vaccine delivered Wuhan-strain SARS-CoV-2 spike through an Ad26 vector. Study conclusions and caveats: Analyses that measured TCR breadth and depth may have underestimated total T cell responses.

The sample consisted of peripheral blood, taken in a trial of Ad26.COV2.S vaccine versus placebo. This sequence was found in a person between 18 and 59 years old who received the Ad26.COV2.S COVID-19 vaccine or a placebo.

CDR3 nucleotides: TGTGCCAGCAGCGGGGGGCTGGGGGAAAAACTGTTTTTT. Protein sequence: CASSGGLGEKLFF. The gene calls are TRBV7-3 and TRBJ1-4, with a weak D call TRBD1 (6 bases). V gave up 5 bases and J gave up 8 bases, with 12 bases separating them. CDR3 length equals 13 residues. Germline CDR1 and CDR2: SGHTA and FQGTGA.